These 8 T cell receptor beta chains share one sample of origin, sequenced in a study of T cell responses to AZD1222 COVID-19 vaccine. Data came from immunoSEQ multiplex PCR; TCRdb stores just in-frame clones and leaves some out. The top ten clones hold around 45% of a sample with 78,000 or so clones, 60% to 85% of them seen once. The source was peripheral blood, collected 28 days after the second AZD1222 dose. These receptors came from an adult who received the AZD1222 COVID-19 vaccine.

This clone was detected a few times. The V gene is TRBV5-5, the J gene TRBJ1-3; no firm D call. The V end lost 0 bases, the J end lost 2 bases, and 6 bases lay between the germline ends. This CDR3 has 14 amino acids. CDR1 SGHKS and CDR2 YYEKEE come from the germline V gene (reference sequence). The CDR3: CASSLDGPGNTIYF. DNA for the CDR3: TGTGCCAGCAGCTTGGATGGACCTGGAAACACCATATATTTT. Combining the CDR3 with reference TRBV5-5 and TRBJ1-3 gives the whole variable domain DAGVTQSPTHLIKTRGQQVTLRCSPISGHKSVSWYQQVLGQGPQFIFQYYEKEERGRGNFPDRFSARQFPNYSSELNVNALLLGDSALYLCASSLDGPGNTIYFGEGSWLTVV.

This clone was seen once. The rearrangement uses TRBV19 and TRBJ1-5; 7 bases are a match to TRBD1. The CDR3 runs to 17 residues. V gave up 5 bases and J gave up 7 bases; unmatched junction bases: 17. Germline values: CDR1 LNHDA, CDR2 SQIVND (reference sequence). This chain's CDR3 is CASSDRPAAGGNQPQHF. DNA for the CDR3: TGTGCCAGTAGTGATCGTCCGGCGGCAGGGGGTAACCAGCCCCAGCATTTT.

The gene calls are TRBV10-2 and TRBJ1-5; no definite D call. Trimming took off 3 bases at V and 0 bases at J, with 9 bases between the two ends. The CDR3 loop spans 15 amino acids. From germline, CDR1 is WSHSY and CDR2 SAAADI. The chain's CDR3 is CASSDQQYSNQPQHF. The CDR3 nucleotides are TGCGCCAGCAGTGATCAACAGTATAGCAATCAGCCCCAGCATTTT.

The V and J genes are TRBV2 and TRBJ1-5; tentatively, D is TRBD1 (5 bases). The V gene lost 7 bases and the J gene lost 2 bases, with 15 bases spanning the gap. There are 15 residues in the CDR3. Looked up from germline, CDR1 is SNHLY and CDR2 is FYNNEI. As DNA, the CDR3 is TGTGCCAGCACTGGGACGTACGACGGCAATCAGCCCCAGCATTTT. It yields the protein CASTGTYDGNQPQHF.

V is TRBV7-2 and J is TRBJ2-3, with TRBD2 identical over 9 bases. This CDR3 region has 16 residues. Germline V gives CDR1 SGHTA, CDR2 FQGNSA. V shed 1 base, J shed 4 bases, and the junction held 6 bases outside the gene matches. This CDR3 is CASSLVAGGLADTQYF. The CDR3 region has the DNA TGTGCCAGCAGCTTAGTTGCGGGAGGGCTTGCAGATACGCAGTATTTT.

V is TRBV7-2 and J is TRBJ2-7, with 9 bases matching TRBD2. V gave up 3 bases and J gave up 4 bases; unmatched junction bases: 4. CDR3 size: 14 residues. Looked up from germline, CDR1 is SGHTA and CDR2 is FQGNSA. The CDR3 protein is CASSFGGGEYEQYF. The CDR3 DNA reads as TGTGCCAGCAGCTTCGGCGGGGGGGAGTACGAGCAGTACTTC.

The J gene is TRBJ2-1, the V gene TRBV7-3; 11 nucleotides align to TRBD2. This CDR3 spans 15 amino acids. J was trimmed by 6 bases and V by 3 bases; bases with no gene match: 4. Germline CDR1 and CDR2: SGHTA and FQGTGA. CDR3 DNA sequence: TGTGCCAGCAGCTTGGGACTAGCGGCCGTCAATGAGCAGTTCTTC. The encoded protein is CASSLGLAAVNEQFF.

This chain links TRBV2 with TRBJ1-1; TRBD1 matches at 9 bases. J was trimmed by 6 bases and V by 5 bases; bases with no gene match: 7. This CDR3 is built from 14 residues. Germline V CDR1 and CDR2: SNHLY, FYNNEI. The CDR3 bases are TGTGCCAGCAGTACGGGACAGGGAATCCCTGAAGCTTTCTTT. Translation: CASSTGQGIPEAFF.